The entry below gives a single TCR beta chain sequence along with its context. The data were taken from a study of blood T cell repertoires in COVID-19. Study overall: The samples span acute and convalescent COVID-19 from the United States, Italy and Spain.

Here immunoSEQ multiplex PCR was the method, and the copy in TCRdb shows in-frame clones only, minus some. In the table there are 150,000 to 200,000 clones, 86% of which are singletons. V was pared by 7 bases and J by 8 bases, with 14 bases between. CDR1 is MNHEY and CDR2 is SVGAGI in the germline V gene. This CDR3 region has 13 residues. The chain recombines TRBV6-5 with TRBJ1-4; D uncertain. Sequencing was done on a sample of peripheral blood. The receptor was isolated from a woman between 65 and 79 years old with acute or convalescent COVID-19. The CDR3 here is CASTEPASEKLFF. The CDR3 DNA follows: TGTGCCAGCACCGAACCCGCTAGCGAAAAACTGTTTTTT.